Shown below are 27 T cell receptor beta chains from a single sample sequenced in a study of shared clonotypes between healthy human individuals. Selected positively for CCR7 and CD45RO-negative, naive CD8 cells excluded terminally differentiated effector memory CD45RA+ cells. Measured with immunoSEQ multiplex PCR; TCRdb has only the in-frame clones, and not every one. The table lists roughly 2.1 million clones, approximately 94% of them singletons. The specimen sequenced was naive CD8+ T cells from PBMCs. All receptors derive from a man between 18 and 35 years old in good health. Some clones in this sample may be carry-over from other donors' samples.

V usage is TRBV14 and J usage is TRBJ2-2; tentatively, D is TRBD1 (6 bases). Trimming removed 6 bases at V and 2 bases at J, with 13 bases between. This CDR3 has 15 residues. Germline V gene sequence: CDR1 SGHDN, CDR2 FVKESK. As DNA, the CDR3 is TGTGCCAGCAGGAGTGGGGGCCTCAACACCGGGGAGCTGTTTTTT. This sequence encodes CASRSGGLNTGELFF.

The chain is built from TRBV6-5 and TRBJ2-1; weak D call: TRBD1 (6 bases). The V gene's germline CDR1 is MNHEY and CDR2 SVGAGI. Between the trimmed V and J ends, which lost 3 bases and 5 bases, there was a span of 14 bases. CDR3 length equals 15 residues. The DNA of the CDR3 is TGTGCCAGCAGTTATACGTGGGACAACGACAATGAGCAGTTCTTC. The encoded protein is CASSYTWDNDNEQFF.

The chain joins TRBV4-3 to TRBJ2-7; 7 bases are a match to TRBD2. The CDR3 covers 16 residues. Germline V gene data show CDR1 as LGHNA and CDR2 as YSLEER. The trim removed 4 bases at V and 3 bases at J, leaving 12 bases unmatched. CDR3 nucleotides: TGCGCCAGCAGCCCCTCGCCGGGGAGGGAGCACTACGAGCAGTACTTC. Translation gives CASSPSPGREHYEQYF.

Here the CDR3 DNA reads TGCGCCAGCAGCCAATTAGTTTTGCATGGCTACACCTTC. Protein sequence: CASSQLVLHGYTF. The J gene is TRBJ1-2, the V gene TRBV4-1; D call uncertain. CDR3 length equals 13 residues. CDR1 is MGHRA and CDR2 is YSYEKL in the germline V gene. V was cut by 2 bases and J by 6 bases, with 10 bases left in between.

This chain joins TRBV18 and TRBJ2-3; 8 bases align to TRBD1. CDR1 is KGHSH and CDR2 is LQKENI in the germline V gene. The CDR3 extends over 13 amino acids. The J segment lost 3 bases and the V segment lost 4 bases, leaving 0 bases of the junction unmatched. CDR3 DNA sequence: TGTGCCAGCTCACGGGACAGGACAGATACGCAGTATTTT. Translation: CASSRDRTDTQYF.

The chain joins TRBV7-9 to TRBJ2-2; D call uncertain. There are 16 residues in the CDR3. From germline, CDR1 is SEHNR and CDR2 FQNEAQ (reference sequence). Trimming removed 2 bases at V and 0 bases at J, with 10 bases between. CDR3 DNA sequence: TGTGCCAGCAGCTTATCTGGTATGCCGAACACCGGGGAGCTGTTTTTT. Translating it yields CASSLSGMPNTGELFF.

The V call is TRBV29-1, the J call TRBJ2-7; maybe TRBD1 (5 bases). CDR1 is SQVTM, CDR2 ANQGSEA, per germline. The CDR3 runs 12 residues. V shed 7 bases and J shed 2 bases, with 12 bases lying between them. CDR3 nucleotide sequence: TGCAGCGCCGTGACAGCACCCTACGAGCAGTACTTC. It is translated as CSAVTAPYEQYF.

This chain connects TRBV27 to TRBJ1-5; 8 nucleotides match TRBD1. The CDR3 has 16 amino acids. After removal of 2 bases from V and 3 bases from J, the junction contained 6 bases not matched to a gene. CDR1 is MNHEY and CDR2 is SMNVEV in the germline V gene (reference sequence). The chain's CDR3 is CASSLRAGGLNQPQHF. In nucleotides, the CDR3 is TGTGCCAGCAGTTTAAGGGCAGGGGGCCTCAATCAGCCCCAGCATTTT.

The V gene is TRBV13, the J gene TRBJ2-7; 8 bases map to TRBD1. This CDR3 is 13 amino acids long. Trimming at V came to 5 bases and at J to 7 bases, leaving 7 bases not matched to a gene. Germline assignment: CDR1 PRHDT and CDR2 FYEKMQ (reference sequence). The DNA for the CDR3 is TGTGCCAGCAGCGAGCAGGGGGCCTGGGAGCAGTACTTC. The encoded protein is CASSEQGAWEQYF.

The chain uses TRBV5-6 and TRBJ1-6; D uncertain. V lost 4 bases and J lost 0, with 11 bases in between. Germline V CDR1 and CDR2: SGHDT, YYEEEE. The CDR3 is 16 residues long. The CDR3 region has the DNA TGTGCCAGCAGCCCTCCCGGCACCTCCTATAATTCACCCCTCCACTTT. Protein product: CASSPPGTSYNSPLHF.

This clone is a singleton in its sample. The chain links TRBV19 to TRBJ2-3; D not certain. The CDR3 contains 16 residues. V lost 2 bases, J lost 5 bases, and 17 bases lay in between. Germline V lookup: CDR1 LNHDA, CDR2 SQIVND (reference sequence). Here the CDR3 reads CASSIRAGRWIDTQYF. CDR3 sequence (DNA): TGTGCCAGTAGTATAAGGGCCGGACGGTGGATAGATACGCAGTATTTT.

This clone was recorded only once. The CDR3 is CASSPGQTVYNEQFF. CDR3 DNA: TGTGCCAGCAGCCCAGGACAGACGGTCTACAATGAGCAGTTCTTC. This chain joins TRBV6-5 and TRBJ2-1; the D gene is possibly TRBD1 (6 bases). Germline CDR1 reads MNHEY; CDR2 reads SVGAGI. CDR3 length equals 15 residues. Trimming stripped 6 bases from V and 3 bases from J, with 15 bases between.

The V and J genes are TRBV28 and TRBJ2-5; D is unresolved. V dropped 3 bases and J dropped 1 base, with 12 bases sitting between them. Germline V gives CDR1 MDHEN, CDR2 SYDVKM. The length of the CDR3 is 15 residues. CDR3 loop: CASSFVPAIQETQYF. The CDR3 DNA follows: TGTGCCAGCAGTTTCGTACCGGCCATCCAAGAGACCCAGTACTTC.

The CDR3 DNA reads TGTGCCAGCAGCCATTCGTTTAGTAGCGGAGAAGAGACCCAGTACTTC. The encoded protein is CASSHSFSSGEETQYF. The rearrangement joins TRBV14 to TRBJ2-5, with a tentative D call TRBD2 (6 bases). The CDR3 contains 16 residues. Germline V CDR1 and CDR2: SGHDN, FVKESK. The V gene lost 3 bases and the J gene lost 3 bases, with 17 bases spanning the gap.

The chain joins TRBV6-6 to TRBJ1-4; 7 nucleotides align to TRBD1. The CDR3 spans 16 residues. V shed 4 bases and J 9 bases; nucleotides not matched to a gene: 14. The germline V gene encodes CDR1 MNHNY and CDR2 SVGAGI (reference sequence). CDR3 in DNA: TGTGCCAGCAGTTTTCAACCGGGACAGCGGGATCAAAAACTGTTTTTT. Its translation: CASSFQPGQRDQKLFF.

CDR3 coding DNA: TGTGCCAGCAGCCCCGGGACTAGCGGGAGTCTGACCTACGAGCAGTACTTC. It translates to CASSPGTSGSLTYEQYF. The chain carries TRBV5-6 and TRBJ2-7; the match to TRBD2 covers 14 bases. After removal of 4 bases from V and 2 bases from J, the junction contained 8 bases not matched to a gene. The CDR3 is made up of 17 amino acids. Germline V gene data show CDR1 as SGHDT and CDR2 as YYEEEE.

The V call is TRBV13, the J call TRBJ2-2, with D possibly matching TRBD2 (6 bases). The CDR3 sequence is 16 residues long. Germline CDR1 and CDR2: PRHDT and FYEKMQ (reference sequence). V dropped 5 bases and J dropped 1 base, with 14 bases sitting between them. CDR3 region: CASSPRGSGNTGELFF. In DNA form, the CDR3 reads TGTGCCAGCAGCCCGCGGGGTTCGGGGAACACCGGGGAGCTGTTTTTT.

The chain combines TRBV2 with TRBJ2-3, with 11 bases identical to TRBD1. Germline CDR1 is SNHLY and CDR2 is FYNNEI. This CDR3 comprises 15 residues. J was trimmed by 3 bases and V by 8 bases; bases with no gene match: 7. The CDR3 loop reads CASLGTGGATDTQYF. CDR3 DNA: TGTGCCAGCCTGGGGACAGGGGGTGCGACAGATACGCAGTATTTT.

The rearrangement links TRBV19 to TRBJ2-2; TRBD2 matches 11 bases. Germline V gene lookup returns CDR1 LNHDA and CDR2 SQIVND (reference sequence). The CDR3 consists of 19 residues. Trimming took 5 bases from V and 0 from J; bases not matched to a gene: 11. CDR3 in amino acids: CASSSRPGLADANTGELFF. The CDR3 DNA reads TGTGCCAGTAGTTCGCGACCGGGACTAGCGGACGCGAACACCGGGGAGCTGTTTTTT.

The CDR3 loop is CASSIRTGWRNEQFF. As DNA, the CDR3 is TGTGCCAGCAGCATCAGGACAGGGTGGAGGAATGAGCAGTTCTTC. J is TRBJ2-1 and V is TRBV6-5; 8 bases map to TRBD1. With V trimmed by 6 bases and J by 7 bases, 11 bases remained unmatched. Per germline, CDR1 MNHEY and CDR2 SVGAGI. The CDR3 has 15 amino acids.

The V and J genes are TRBV5-1 and TRBJ1-2; tentative D call: TRBD1 (6 bases). The CDR3 runs 16 residues. Germline loops: CDR1 SGHRS, CDR2 YFSETQ. Trimming took off 4 bases at V and 2 bases at J, with 18 bases between the two ends. The chain's CDR3 is CASSKEGHLNNYGYTF. CDR3 DNA sequence: TGCGCCAGCAGCAAGGAGGGACACCTCAACAACTATGGCTACACCTTC.

The chain is built from TRBV28 and TRBJ1-1, with D unresolved. V shed 7 bases and J shed 5 bases, with 23 bases lying between them. From germline, CDR1 is MDHEN and CDR2 SYDVKM. The CDR3 loop spans 16 amino acids. This chain's CDR3 is CASISGPETIGTEAFF. The DNA of the CDR3 is TGTGCCAGCATCTCAGGTCCAGAAACAATTGGGACTGAAGCTTTCTTT. The full variable domain, in which reference TRBV28 and TRBJ1-1 provide the parts outside the CDR3, is DVKVTQSSRYLVKRTGEKVFLECVQDMDHENMFWYRQDPGLGLRLIYFSYDVKMKEKGDIPEGYSVSREKKERFSLILESASTNQTSMYLCASISGPETIGTEAFFGQGTRLTVV.

V usage is TRBV21-1 and J usage is TRBJ2-6; the table's D call, TRBD1, has no DNA check behind it. TRBV21-1 is flagged as a pseudogene. This CDR3 spans 18 amino acids. In DNA form, the CDR3 reads TGTGCCAGCAGCAATCAGGGACAGGGGGGCTCTGGGGCCAACGTCCTGACTTTC. Amino acids: CASSNQGQGGSGANVLTF.

The chain links TRBV30 to TRBJ1-3; perhaps TRBD1 as D (6 bases). This CDR3 has 14 amino acids. Germline V gives CDR1 GTSNPN, CDR2 SVGIG (reference sequence). V lost 5 bases, J lost 0 bases, and 11 bases lay in between. The CDR3 region is CAWEGGSSGNTIYF. CDR3 DNA sequence: TGTGCCTGGGAGGGGGGGAGCTCTGGAAACACCATATATTTT.

The chain carries TRBV9 and TRBJ1-2; possible D gene TRBD1, 5 bases. The germline V gene has CDR1 SGDLS and CDR2 YYNGEE. This CDR3 comprises 15 residues. V was clipped by 3 bases and J by 8 bases, with 20 bases between them. The CDR3 reads CASSAQAAGHSGYTF. The CDR3 bases are TGTGCCAGCAGCGCCCAAGCCGCAGGGCATTCGGGCTACACCTTC.

The genes are TRBV11-2 and TRBJ2-7; no reliable D call. Between the trimmed V and J ends, which lost 1 base and 5 bases, there was a span of 9 bases. Germline V gives CDR1 SGHAT, CDR2 FQNNGV. The CDR3 totals 13 residues. CDR3 sequence reads: CASSLVARHEQYF. The CDR3 DNA follows: TGTGCCAGCAGCTTAGTAGCCAGACACGAGCAGTACTTC.

The genes are TRBV10-2 and TRBJ2-7, with TRBD2 identical over 9 bases. The CDR3 consists of 17 residues. J was trimmed by 3 bases and V by 0 bases; bases with no gene match: 9. CDR1 is WSHSY, CDR2 SAAADI, per germline. CDR3: CASSESAVAGALYEQYF. The CDR3 region has the DNA TGCGCCAGCAGTGAGTCGGCAGTAGCGGGAGCCCTCTACGAGCAGTACTTC.